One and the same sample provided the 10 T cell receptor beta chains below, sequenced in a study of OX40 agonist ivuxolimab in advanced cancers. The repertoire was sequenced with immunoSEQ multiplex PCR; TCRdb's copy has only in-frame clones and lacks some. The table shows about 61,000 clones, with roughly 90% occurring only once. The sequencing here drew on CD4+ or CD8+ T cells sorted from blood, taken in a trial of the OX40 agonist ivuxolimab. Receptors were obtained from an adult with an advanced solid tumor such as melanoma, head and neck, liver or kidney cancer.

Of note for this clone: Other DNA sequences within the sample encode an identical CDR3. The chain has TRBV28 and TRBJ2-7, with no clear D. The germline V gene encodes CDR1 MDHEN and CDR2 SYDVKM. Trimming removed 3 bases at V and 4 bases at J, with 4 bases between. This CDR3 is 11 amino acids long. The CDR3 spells CASSFFYEQYF. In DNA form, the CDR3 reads TGTGCCAGCAGTTTCTTTTACGAGCAGTACTTC.

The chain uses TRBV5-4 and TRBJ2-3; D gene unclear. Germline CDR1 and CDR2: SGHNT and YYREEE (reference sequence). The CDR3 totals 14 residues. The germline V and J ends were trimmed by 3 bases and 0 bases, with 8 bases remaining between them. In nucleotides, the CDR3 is TGTGCCAGCAGCTCCGACCTTAGCACAGATACGCAGTATTTT. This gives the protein CASSSDLSTDTQYF. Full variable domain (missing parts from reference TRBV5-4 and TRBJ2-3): ETGVTQSPTHLIKTRGQQVTLRCSSQSGHNTVSWYQQALGQGPQFIFQYYREEENGRGNFPPRFSGLQFPNYSSELNVNALELDDSALYLCASSSDLSTDTQYFGPGTRLTVL.

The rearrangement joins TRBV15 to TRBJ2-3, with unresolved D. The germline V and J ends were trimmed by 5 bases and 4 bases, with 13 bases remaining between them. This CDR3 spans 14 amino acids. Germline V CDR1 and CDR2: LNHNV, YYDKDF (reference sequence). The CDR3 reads CATSEGQTPDTQYF. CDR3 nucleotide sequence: TGTGCCACCAGCGAAGGCCAAACCCCAGATACGCAGTATTTT.

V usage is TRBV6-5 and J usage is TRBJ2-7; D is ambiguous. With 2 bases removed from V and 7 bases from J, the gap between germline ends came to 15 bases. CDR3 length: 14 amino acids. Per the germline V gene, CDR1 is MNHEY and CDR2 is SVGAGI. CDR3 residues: CASSYGYGVGEQYV. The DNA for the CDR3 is TGTGCCAGCAGTTACGGTTATGGGGTTGGGGAGCAGTACGTC.

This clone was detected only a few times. CDR3 in amino acids: CASSSGQGHNSPLHF. DNA of the CDR3: TGTGCCAGCAGCTCTGGACAGGGACATAATTCACCCCTCCACTTT. The chain is built from TRBV7-3 and TRBJ1-6, with TRBD1 identical over 8 bases. Germline V CDR1 and CDR2: SGHTA, FQGTGA. Trimming took 4 bases from V and 5 from J; bases not matched to a gene: 4. This CDR3 has 15 amino acids.

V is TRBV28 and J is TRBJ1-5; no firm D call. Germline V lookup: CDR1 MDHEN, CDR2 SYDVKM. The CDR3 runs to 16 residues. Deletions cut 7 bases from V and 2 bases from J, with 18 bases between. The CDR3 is CASTSIGFSGNQPQHF. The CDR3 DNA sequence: TGTGCCAGCACTTCAATAGGGTTTTCTGGCAATCAGCCCCAGCATTTT.

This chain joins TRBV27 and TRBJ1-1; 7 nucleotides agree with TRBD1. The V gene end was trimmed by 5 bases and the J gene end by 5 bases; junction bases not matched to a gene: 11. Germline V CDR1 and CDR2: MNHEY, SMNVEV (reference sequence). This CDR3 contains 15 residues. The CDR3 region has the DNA TGTGCCAGCAGTCCGGACGGAATGGGACAGACTGAAGCTTTCTTT. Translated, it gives CASSPDGMGQTEAFF.

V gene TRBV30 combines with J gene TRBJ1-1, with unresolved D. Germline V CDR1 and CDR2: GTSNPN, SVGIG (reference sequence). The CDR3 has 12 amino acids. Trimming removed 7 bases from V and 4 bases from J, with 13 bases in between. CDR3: CAYQVDGTEAFF. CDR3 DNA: TGTGCCTATCAGGTCGATGGCACTGAAGCTTTCTTT.

The DNA for the CDR3 is TGTGCCAGCAGAGACAGGGGGAACTATGGCTACACCTTC. It specifies CASRDRGNYGYTF. The V gene is TRBV5-4, the J gene TRBJ1-2; the match to TRBD1 covers 9 bases. The germline gives CDR1 SGHNT, CDR2 YYREEE (reference sequence). The CDR3 is 13 residues long. V was pared by 5 bases and J by 2 bases, with 1 base of the junction left unmatched.

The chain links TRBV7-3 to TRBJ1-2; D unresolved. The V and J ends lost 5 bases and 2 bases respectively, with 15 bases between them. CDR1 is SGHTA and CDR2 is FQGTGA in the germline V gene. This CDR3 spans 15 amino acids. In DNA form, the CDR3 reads TGTGCCAGCAGCCCACGGAGGTCTGGAAACTATGGCTACACCTTC. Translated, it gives CASSPRRSGNYGYTF. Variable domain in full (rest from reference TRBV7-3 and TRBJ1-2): GAGVSQTPSNKVTEKGKYVELRCDPISGHTALYWYRQSLGQGPEFLIYFQGTGAADDSGLPNDRFFAVRPEGSVSTLKIQRTERGDSAVYLCASSPRRSGNYGYTFGSGTRLTVV.